The T cell receptor (beta chain) under discussion was sequenced for a study of blood T cells in healthy people across ages. The length of the CDR3 is 13 residues. Trimming removed 6 bases at V and 5 bases at J, with 12 bases between. From germline, CDR1 is MNHEY and CDR2 SMNVEV (reference sequence). Alongside a J-beta primer mix, a sample-barcoded 5' primer served in a second PCR lasting 7 to 11 cycles. MiXCR, run by TCRdb on the 5' RACE reads, gives a single entry per CDR3 protein. The sample consists of 800,000 to 1,300,000 distinct CDR3 sequences, under 30% of them appearing once. This clonotype was recorded a few times. The antigen is not known. Study-level results: Any conclusive comparison of naive versus antigen-experienced cells was prevented by using unsorted PBMCs.

This sample also belongs to another study, concerning T cells of mothers and their children. In that study: Every mother produced more than 8 million TCR beta CDR3 reads, whereas every child provided 2.5 million to 3 million.

Sequenced: blood. V usage is TRBV27 and J usage is TRBJ2-3, with a weak D call TRBD2 (6 bases). This receptor was obtained from a girl aged 2-10 years in good health. CDR3 DNA sequence: TGTGCCAGCAGGACTAGATCAGTAGATACGCAGTATTTT. Translated: CASRTRSVDTQYF.